A selection of T cell receptor beta chains follows, all from one sample in a study of blood T cell repertoires in COVID-19. Assay: immunoSEQ multiplex PCR; the TCRdb copy retains only in-frame clones and omits some. Of around 30,000 clones in the sample, roughly nine tenths were seen once. The sample comprised peripheral blood. The receptors were gathered from a man between 60 and 75 years old with acute or convalescent COVID-19. The CDR3 runs from the conserved cysteine through the conserved F or W. D genes are given only for firm matches. Size tells how often a clone was seen (once, few, many) or the class of an expanded clone, and some rows leave it out.

NA,TRBJ2-1,TRBV5-1,NA,TGCGCCAGCACCCCTTCCCGGGCCTACAATGAGCAGTTCTTC,CASTPSRAYNEQFF
NA,TRBJ2-4,TRBV3-1/TRBV3-2,NA,TGTGCCAGCAGCCAAGAACCAGAATTCCTTCCCCTAGCCAAAAACATTCAGTACTTC,CASSQEPEFLPLAKNIQYF
once,TRBJ2-1,TRBV6-5,TRBD2,TGTGCCAGCAGTTACGGGGGGGACTACAATGAGCAGTTCTTC,CASSYGGDYNEQFF
NA,TRBJ2-5,TRBV5-1,NA,TGCGCCAGCACCCTCGGGAGTAGAGAGACCCAGTACTTC,CASTLGSRETQYF
NA,TRBJ1-1,TRBV19,NA,TGTGCCAGTAGTACTACGAGGGATAACACTGAAGCTTTCTTT,CASSTTRDNTEAFF
NA,TRBJ1-4,TRBV7-6,NA,TGTGCCAGCAGCCCTCGGCCAGGGTCGAACGAAAAACTGTTTTTT,CASSPRPGSNEKLFF
NA,TRBJ2-7,TRBV4-2,NA,TGTGCCAGCAGCCAAGATCGTACAGGTTACGAGCAGTACTTC,CASSQDRTGYEQYF
NA,TRBJ2-1,TRBV5-1,NA,TGCGCCAGCATGCTAGGGGAAGCCTCCTACAATGAGCAGTTCTTC,CASMLGEASYNEQFF
once,TRBJ1-6,TRBV6-6,NA,TGTGCCAGCGGACAGTTAACCAATTCACCCCTCCACTTT,CASGQLTNSPLHF
NA,TRBJ2-2,TRBV10-3,NA,TGTGCCATCAGTGACGCGGGTGCCTGGACCGGGGAGCTGTTTTTT,CAISDAGAWTGELFF
NA,TRBJ2-3,TRBV7-2,TRBD2,TGTGCCAGCAGCCCCCAGCGGGGGGGTAGCACAGATACGCAGTATTTT,CASSPQRGGSTDTQYF
NA,TRBJ1-6,TRBV11-2,NA,TGTGCCAGCAGCCTGAGTGGGAGTAATTCACCCCTCCACTTT,CASSLSGSNSPLHF
once,TRBJ2-3,TRBV5-6,NA,TGTGCCAGCAGCTTGCGTACTAGGGCAGATACGCAGTATTTT,CASSLRTRADTQYF
NA,TRBJ2-6,TRBV7-2,TRBD1,TGTGCCAGCAGCTTACGGACAGGGAGCTCTGGGGCCAACGTCCTGACTTTC,CASSLRTGSSGANVLTF
NA,TRBJ2-2,TRBV24-1,NA,TGTGCCACCAGTGATAGGGCGGCGGGGACGCTGTTTTTT,CATSDRAAGTLFF
NA,TRBJ1-3,TRBV3-1/TRBV3-2,NA,TGTGCCAGCAGCCAAGTAACGGGAGGGGTTAGTGGAAACACCATATATTTT,CASSQVTGGVSGNTIYF
NA,TRBJ2-5,TRBV14,TRBD1,TGTGCCAGCAGGCCTCAGGGGGTAAAAGAGACCCAGTACTTC,CASRPQGVKETQYF
NA,TRBJ2-7,TRBV6-5,TRBD1,TGTGCCAGCAGGACCGGGACAGGGGTTCCCTACGAGCAGTACTTC,CASRTGTGVPYEQYF
NA,TRBJ2-1,TRBV28,NA,TGTGCCAGCGTTGGAGGCGGCTCCTACAATGAGCAGTTCTTC,CASVGGGSYNEQFF
NA,TRBJ1-2,TRBV18,NA,TGTGCCAGCTCACCACAGGGGCGAAATGGTGGCTACACCTTC,CASSPQGRNGGYTF
NA,TRBJ2-7,TRBV4-1,TRBD2,TGCGCCAGCAGCCAAGATCAACTAGCGGGTTACTACGAGCAGTACTTC,CASSQDQLAGYYEQYF
NA,TRBJ1-5,TRBV5-1,NA,TGCGCCAGCAGGTTGACGGTCCATAGCAATCAGCCCCAGCATTTT,CASRLTVHSNQPQHF
NA,TRBJ2-7,TRBV6-5,NA,TGTGCCAGCAGACATTACAGGGACGGGGCCTACGAGCAGTACTTC,CASRHYRDGAYEQYF
NA,TRBJ2-7,TRBV2,TRBD2,TGTGCCAGCAGTAGGGACGGGGGGGAGCAGTACTTC,CASSRDGGEQYF